The clone carrying this T cell receptor beta chain is a singleton in its sample. The data are from a study of blood T cell repertoires in COVID-19. Looking at the study overall: There were acute and convalescent COVID-19 samples, and they came from the United States, Italy and Spain. PBMCs, B-cell-depleted T cells, or T cells were the source of the cDNA or gDNA that made up the material.

After removal of 0 bases from V and 4 bases from J, the junction contained 4 bases not matched to a gene. The germline V gene encodes CDR1 SGHTA and CDR2 FQGTGA. CDR3 length: 18 residues. In the original analysis: Reference gene primer amplification yielded estimated nucleated cell counts. Sequenced by immunoSEQ multiplex PCR; TCRdb stores in-frame clones only, minus some. V and J calls and clone size are as listed in that table; D and trimming were resolved from the DNA. The sample has fewer than 300,000 clones, roughly 83% seen once. The specimen was peripheral blood. The chain carries TRBV7-3 and TRBJ2-3; 16 nucleotides match TRBD2. The TCR comes from a woman aged 70-85 years with active or convalescent COVID-19. CDR3 in DNA: TGTGCCAGCAGCTTAACTGGGACTAGCGGGGGGGCCTCAGATACGCAGTATTTT. The encoded protein is CASSLTGTSGGASDTQYF.